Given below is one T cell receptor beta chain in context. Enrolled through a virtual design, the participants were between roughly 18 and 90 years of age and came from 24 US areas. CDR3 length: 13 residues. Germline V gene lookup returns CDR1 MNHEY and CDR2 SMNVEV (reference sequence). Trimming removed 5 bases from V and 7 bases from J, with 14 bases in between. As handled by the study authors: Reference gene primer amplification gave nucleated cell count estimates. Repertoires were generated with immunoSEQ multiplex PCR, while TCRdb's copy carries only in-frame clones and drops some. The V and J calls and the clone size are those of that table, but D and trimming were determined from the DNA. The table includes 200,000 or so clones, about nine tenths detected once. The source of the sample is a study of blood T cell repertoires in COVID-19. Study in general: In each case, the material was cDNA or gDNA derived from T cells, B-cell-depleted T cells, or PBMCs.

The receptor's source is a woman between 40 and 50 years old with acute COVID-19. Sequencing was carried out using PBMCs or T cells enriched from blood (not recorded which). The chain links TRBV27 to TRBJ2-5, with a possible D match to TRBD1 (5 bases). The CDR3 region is CASSVTGSWTQYF. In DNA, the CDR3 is TGTGCCAGCAGTGTAACAGGATCCTGGACCCAGTACTTC.